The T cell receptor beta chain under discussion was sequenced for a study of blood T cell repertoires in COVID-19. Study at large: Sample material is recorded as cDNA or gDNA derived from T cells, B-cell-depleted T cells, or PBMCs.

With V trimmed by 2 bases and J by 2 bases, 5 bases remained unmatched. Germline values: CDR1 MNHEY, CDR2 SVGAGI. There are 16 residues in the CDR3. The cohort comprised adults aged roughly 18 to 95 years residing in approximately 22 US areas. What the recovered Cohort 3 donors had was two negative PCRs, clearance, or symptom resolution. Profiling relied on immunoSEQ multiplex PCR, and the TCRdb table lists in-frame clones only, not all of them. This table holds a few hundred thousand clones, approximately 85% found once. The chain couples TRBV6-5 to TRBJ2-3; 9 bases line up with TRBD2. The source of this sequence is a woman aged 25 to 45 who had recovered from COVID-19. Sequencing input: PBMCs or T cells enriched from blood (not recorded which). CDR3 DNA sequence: TGTGCCAGCAGTTACACTCTAGCGGGATCCACAGATACGCAGTATTTT. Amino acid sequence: CASSYTLAGSTDTQYF.